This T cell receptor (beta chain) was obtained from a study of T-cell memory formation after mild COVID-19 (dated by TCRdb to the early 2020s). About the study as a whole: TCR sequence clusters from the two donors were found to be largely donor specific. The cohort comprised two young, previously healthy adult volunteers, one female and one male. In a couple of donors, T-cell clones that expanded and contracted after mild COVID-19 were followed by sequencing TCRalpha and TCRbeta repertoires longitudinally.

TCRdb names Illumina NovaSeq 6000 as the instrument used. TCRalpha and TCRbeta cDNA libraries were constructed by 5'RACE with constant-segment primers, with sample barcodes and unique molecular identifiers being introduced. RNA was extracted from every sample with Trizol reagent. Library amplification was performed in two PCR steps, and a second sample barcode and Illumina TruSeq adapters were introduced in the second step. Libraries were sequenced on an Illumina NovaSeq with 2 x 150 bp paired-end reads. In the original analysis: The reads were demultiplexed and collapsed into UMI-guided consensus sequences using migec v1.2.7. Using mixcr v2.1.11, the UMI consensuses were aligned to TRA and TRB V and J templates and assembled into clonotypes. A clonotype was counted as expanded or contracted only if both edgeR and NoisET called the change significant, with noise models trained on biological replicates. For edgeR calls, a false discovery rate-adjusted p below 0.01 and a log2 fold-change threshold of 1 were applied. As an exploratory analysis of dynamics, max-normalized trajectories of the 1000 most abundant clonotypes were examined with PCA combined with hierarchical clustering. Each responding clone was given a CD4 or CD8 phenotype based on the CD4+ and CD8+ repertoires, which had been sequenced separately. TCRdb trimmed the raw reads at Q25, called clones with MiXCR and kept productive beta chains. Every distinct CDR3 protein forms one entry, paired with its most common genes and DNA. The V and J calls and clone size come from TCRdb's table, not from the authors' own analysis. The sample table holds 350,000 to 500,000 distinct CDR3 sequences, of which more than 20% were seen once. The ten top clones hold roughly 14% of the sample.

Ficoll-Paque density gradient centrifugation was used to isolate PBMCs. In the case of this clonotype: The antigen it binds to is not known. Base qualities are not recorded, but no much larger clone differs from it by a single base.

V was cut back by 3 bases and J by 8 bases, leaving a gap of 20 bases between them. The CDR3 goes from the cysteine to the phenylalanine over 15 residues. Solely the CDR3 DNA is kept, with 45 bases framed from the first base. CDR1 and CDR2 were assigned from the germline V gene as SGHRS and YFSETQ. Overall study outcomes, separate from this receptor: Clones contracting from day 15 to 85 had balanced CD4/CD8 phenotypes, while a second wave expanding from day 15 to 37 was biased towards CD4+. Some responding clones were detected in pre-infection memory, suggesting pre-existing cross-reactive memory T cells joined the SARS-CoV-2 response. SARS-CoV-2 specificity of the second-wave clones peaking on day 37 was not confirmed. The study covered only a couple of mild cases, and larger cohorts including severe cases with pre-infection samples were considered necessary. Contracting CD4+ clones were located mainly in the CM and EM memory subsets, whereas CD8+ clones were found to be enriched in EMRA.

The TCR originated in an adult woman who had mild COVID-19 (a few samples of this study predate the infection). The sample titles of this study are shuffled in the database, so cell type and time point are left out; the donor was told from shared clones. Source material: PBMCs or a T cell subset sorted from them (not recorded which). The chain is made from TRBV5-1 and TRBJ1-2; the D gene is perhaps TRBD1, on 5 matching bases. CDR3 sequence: CASSSQRDGGGGYTF. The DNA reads TGCGCCAGCAGCTCCCAGCGGGACGGCGGTGGCGGCTACACCTTC.